Given below is one T cell receptor (beta chain) in context. The target of this receptor is not known. Per-base quality was not reported, and no clone a single base away is much larger than it. The sample belongs to a study of blood T cell repertoires in COVID-19 (dated by TCRdb to between 2020 and 2021). Some background on the complete study: Samples from collaborators originated in the United States, Italy and Spain and spanned both the acute and convalescent phases of COVID-19. The prospective study material was composed of cDNA or gDNA derived from T cells, B-cell-depleted T cells, or PBMCs. Subjects who had been exposed to COVID-19, were actively infected with it, or had recovered from it provided the deeply sampled blood TCRbeta repertoires that made up the dataset. The repertoires were released in a freely available public database meant as a resource for research on the immune response to SARS-CoV-2. The samples were drawn from the first 160 participants of the ongoing ImmuneRACE study and from more than 1,000 subjects provided by 6 global collaborators. Sample metadata almost always included a de-identified subject ID, COVID-19 status, age in years and sex. Where available, HLA class I and class II types were taken from metadata supplied by the sample provider and were not determined by assay-based typing.

What the study reported, not specific to this receptor: The quantity of clinical and demographic metadata differed by source and by participant and was supplied without curation.

Participants in the prospective study were enrolled through a virtual design, were aged 18 to 89 years, and lived in about 25 United States geographic areas. In the prospective study, participants were assigned to cohorts based on the clinical history participants reported in a screening survey and a study questionnaire. For ImmuneRACE Cohort 3, a participant was defined as recovered based on two consecutive negative NP/OP PCR tests, clearance by a healthcare professional, or resolution of symptoms. In the prospective study, whole blood, serum and a nasopharyngeal or oropharyngeal swab were collected from each participant by mobile phlebotomists. Over a roughly 2-month period, participants in the prospective study had the option of providing additional blood draws and questionnaires. Prospective study blood samples were shipped either frozen or at room temperature before DNA extraction. The immunoSEQ Assay, a bias-controlled multiplex PCR, was used to amplify TCRbeta CDR3 regions from genomic DNA. The original pipeline was this. The number of nucleated cells in each sample was estimated from the amplification of reference gene primers within the assay. To quantify the absolute abundance of each unique TCRbeta CDR3 rearrangement, sequence reads were collapsed and filtered. Productive Simpson clonality was computed per sample as the square root of Simpson's diversity index over productive rearrangements. TCRdb provides this immuneACCESS table in a form limited to in-frame rearrangements. Some clones are lacking; in checked studies, under half of them reflect an unresolved V gene, and why the rest are absent is not known. The D gene and trimming were derived from the DNA, and the V and J assignments and clone size from that table. Within this sample are a few hundred thousand clones, with roughly 85% of them counted one time only. Clones ranked in the top ten supply approximately 5.2% of the sample.

Taken from the germline V gene (reference sequence), the CDR1 and CDR2 loops are SEHNR and FQNEAQ. V is pared back by 4 bases and J by 8 bases, with 18 bases lying between the germline termini. There are 15 amino acids in the CDR3, from cysteine to phenylalanine inclusive. Only the CDR3 DNA stays, 45 bases, in frame from base 1. The sequence was obtained from a woman in her thirties who had recovered from COVID-19. The specimen sequenced was PBMCs or T cells enriched from blood (not recorded which). The sequence links TRBV7-9 to TRBJ2-1; the D segment could be TRBD2, given 6 matching bases. The encoded CDR3 is CASSYSGDPHHEQFF. The DNA sequence is as follows: TGTGCCAGCAGCTATTCGGGGGACCCCCACCATGAGCAGTTCTTC.